Following are 8 T cell receptor beta chains from one sample sequenced in a study of OX40 agonist ivuxolimab in advanced cancers. Assay used: immunoSEQ multiplex PCR; TCRdb lists only in-frame clones, some missing. The table shows tens of thousands of clones, with 85% to 90% occurring only once. Material: CD4+ or CD8+ T cells sorted from blood, obtained in a trial of the OX40 agonist ivuxolimab. Source of these receptors: an adult with an advanced solid tumor such as melanoma, head and neck, liver or kidney cancer.

The V call is TRBV5-4, the J call TRBJ1-4; D remains unclear. The CDR3 contains 13 residues. V lost 4 bases and J 5 bases, leaving 9 bases between the germline ends. The germline V gene encodes CDR1 SGHNT and CDR2 YYREEE (reference sequence). The CDR3 coding sequence is TGTGCCAGCAGCCGGGATTGGAATGAAAAACTGTTTTTT. Translated: CASSRDWNEKLFF.

The V and J genes are TRBV6-1 and TRBJ1-5; 7 bases fit TRBD1. With V trimmed by 6 bases and J by 0 bases, 5 bases remained unmatched. The germline gives CDR1 MNHNS, CDR2 SASEGT. CDR3 length equals 15 residues. The CDR3, as DNA: TGTGCCAGCAGGAGGGACAGCGATAGCAATCAGCCCCAGCATTTT. Amino acids: CASRRDSDSNQPQHF.

This clone appeared once. The chain recombines TRBV27 with TRBJ2-1, with a tentative D call TRBD2 (5 bases). Deletions cut 3 bases from V and 0 bases from J, with 18 bases between. The CDR3 has 18 residues. CDR1 is MNHEY and CDR2 is SMNVEV in the germline V gene (reference sequence). The CDR3 spells CASSFSDLRLSSYNEQFF. The CDR3 DNA reads as TGTGCCAGCAGTTTTTCGGACCTAAGACTAAGCTCCTACAATGAGCAGTTCTTC.

J is TRBJ1-4 and V is TRBV13; D might be TRBD1 (5 bases). The V end lost 4 bases, the J end lost 8 bases, and 23 bases lay between the germline ends. The germline V gene has CDR1 PRHDT and CDR2 FYEKMQ (reference sequence). The CDR3 sequence is 17 residues long. In nucleotides, the CDR3 is TGTGCCAGCAGCTCCAGGGATCGGGGGAGGAGTACCGAAAAACTGTTTTTT. As protein: CASSSRDRGRSTEKLFF.

The V gene is TRBV6-1, the J gene TRBJ2-7, with D possibly being TRBD1 or TRBD2 (5 bases each). This CDR3 is 13 amino acids long. The germline V and J ends were trimmed by 7 bases and 3 bases, with 13 bases remaining between them. Germline V gene lookup returns CDR1 MNHNS and CDR2 SASEGT. The DNA for the CDR3 is TGTGCCAGCACCCGGGACCCCTTCTACGAGCAGTACTTC. It encodes CASTRDPFYEQYF.

The rearrangement uses TRBV10-3 and TRBJ2-2; possible D gene TRBD1, 5 bases. The CDR3 covers 12 residues. With 6 bases removed from V and 5 bases from J, the gap between germline ends came to 7 bases. Germline CDR1 is ENHRY and CDR2 is SYGVKD. The CDR3 sequence: CAIRTGTGELFF. CDR3 nucleotides: TGTGCCATCAGAACAGGAACCGGGGAGCTGTTTTTT.

The chain employs TRBV2 and TRBJ1-1, with 7 bases identical to TRBD1. Germline V gives CDR1 SNHLY, CDR2 FYNNEI. After removal of 4 bases from V and 0 bases from J, the junction contained 8 bases not matched to a gene. This CDR3 region has 16 residues. This CDR3 reads CASSATTGQMNTEAFF. The CDR3, as DNA: TGTGCCAGCAGTGCAACGACGGGACAGATGAACACTGAAGCTTTCTTT.

The chain is built from TRBV6-5 and TRBJ2-5; D ambiguous. V was trimmed by 6 bases and J by 0 bases, leaving 8 bases between them. CDR3 length: 13 residues. CDR1 MNHEY and CDR2 SVGAGI come from the germline V gene. As DNA, the CDR3 is TGTGCCAGCAGACAAGGGTACCAAGAGACCCAGTACTTC. Encoded protein: CASRQGYQETQYF.